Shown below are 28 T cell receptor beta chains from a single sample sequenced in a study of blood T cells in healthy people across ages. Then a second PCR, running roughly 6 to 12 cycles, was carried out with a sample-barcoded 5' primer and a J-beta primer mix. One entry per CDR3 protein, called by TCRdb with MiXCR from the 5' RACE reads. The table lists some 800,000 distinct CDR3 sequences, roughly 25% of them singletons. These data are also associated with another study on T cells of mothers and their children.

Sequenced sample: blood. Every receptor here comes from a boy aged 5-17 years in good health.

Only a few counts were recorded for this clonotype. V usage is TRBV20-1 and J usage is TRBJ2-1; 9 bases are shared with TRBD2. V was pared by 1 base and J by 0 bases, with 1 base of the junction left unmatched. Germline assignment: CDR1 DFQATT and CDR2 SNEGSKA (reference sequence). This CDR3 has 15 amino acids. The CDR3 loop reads CSARVAGDSYNEQFF. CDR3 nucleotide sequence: TGCAGTGCTAGAGTAGCGGGAGACTCCTACAATGAGCAGTTCTTC.

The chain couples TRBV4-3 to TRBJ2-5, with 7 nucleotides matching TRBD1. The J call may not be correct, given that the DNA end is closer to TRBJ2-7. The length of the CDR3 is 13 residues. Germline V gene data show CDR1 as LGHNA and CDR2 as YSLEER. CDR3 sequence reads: CASSQDWTGEQYF. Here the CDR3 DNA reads TGCGCCAGCAGCCAAGATTGGACAGGCGAGCAGTACTTC.

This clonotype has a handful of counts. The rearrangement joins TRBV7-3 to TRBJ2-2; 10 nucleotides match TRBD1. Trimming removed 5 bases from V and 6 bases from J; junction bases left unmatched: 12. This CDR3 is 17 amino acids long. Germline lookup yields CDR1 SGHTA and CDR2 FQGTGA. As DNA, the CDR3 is TGTGCCAGCAGCCCGGATCCGGGACAGGGGATCGCCGGGGAGCTGTTTTTT. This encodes CASSPDPGQGIAGELFF.

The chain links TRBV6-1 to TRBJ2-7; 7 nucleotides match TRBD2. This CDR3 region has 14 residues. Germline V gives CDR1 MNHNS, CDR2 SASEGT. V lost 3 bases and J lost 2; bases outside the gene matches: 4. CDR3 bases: TGTGCCAGCAGTGAGCGACTAGCTACCTACGAGCAGTACTTC. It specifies CASSERLATYEQYF.

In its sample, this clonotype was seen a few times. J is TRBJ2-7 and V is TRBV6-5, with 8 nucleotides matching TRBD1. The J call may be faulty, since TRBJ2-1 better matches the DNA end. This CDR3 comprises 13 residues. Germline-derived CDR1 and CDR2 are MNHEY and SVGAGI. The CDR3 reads CASSRTGFNEQFF. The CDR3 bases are TGTGCCAGCAGTCGGACAGGGTTCAATGAGCAGTTCTTC.

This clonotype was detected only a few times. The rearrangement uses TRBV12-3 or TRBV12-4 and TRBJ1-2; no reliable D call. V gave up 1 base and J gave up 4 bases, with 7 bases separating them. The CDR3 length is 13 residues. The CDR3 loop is CASSLGMSYGYTF. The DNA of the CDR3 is TGTGCCAGCAGTTTAGGGATGAGCTATGGCTACACCTTC.

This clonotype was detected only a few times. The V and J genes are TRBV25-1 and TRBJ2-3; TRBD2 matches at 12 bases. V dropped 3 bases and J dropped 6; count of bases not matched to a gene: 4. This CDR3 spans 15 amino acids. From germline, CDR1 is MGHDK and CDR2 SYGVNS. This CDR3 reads CASSDPGTSGDTQYF. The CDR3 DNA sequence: TGTGCCAGCAGTGATCCAGGGACTAGCGGGGATACGCAGTATTTT. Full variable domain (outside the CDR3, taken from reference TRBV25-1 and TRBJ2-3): EADIYQTPRYLVIGTGKKITLECSQTMGHDKMYWYQQDPGMELHLIHYSYGVNSTEKGDLSSESTVSRIRTEHFPLTLESARPSHTSQYLCASSDPGTSGDTQYFGPGTRLTVL.

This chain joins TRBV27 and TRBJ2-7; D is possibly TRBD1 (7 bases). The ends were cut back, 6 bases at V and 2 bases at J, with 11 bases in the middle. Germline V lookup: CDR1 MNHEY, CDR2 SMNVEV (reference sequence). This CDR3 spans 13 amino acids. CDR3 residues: CASRAGTAYEQYF. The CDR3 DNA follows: TGTGCCAGCAGGGCGGGGACAGCCTACGAGCAGTACTTC.

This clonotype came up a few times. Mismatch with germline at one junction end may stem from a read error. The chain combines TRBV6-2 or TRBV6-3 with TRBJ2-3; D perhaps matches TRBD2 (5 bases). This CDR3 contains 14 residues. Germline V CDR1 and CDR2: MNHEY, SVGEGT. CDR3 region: CASNYISGTDTQYF. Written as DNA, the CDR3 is TGTGCCAGCAATTACATCTCGGGGACAGATACGCAGTATTTT.

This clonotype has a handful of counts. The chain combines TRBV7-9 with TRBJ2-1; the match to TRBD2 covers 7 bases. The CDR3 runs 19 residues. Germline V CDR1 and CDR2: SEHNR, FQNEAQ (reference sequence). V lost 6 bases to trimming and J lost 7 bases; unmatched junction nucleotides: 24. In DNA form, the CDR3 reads TGTGCCAGCAGTCCAACCCTAGCGGCACTCCAAGATGTTCGAAATGAGCAGTTCTTC. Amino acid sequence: CASSPTLAALQDVRNEQFF.

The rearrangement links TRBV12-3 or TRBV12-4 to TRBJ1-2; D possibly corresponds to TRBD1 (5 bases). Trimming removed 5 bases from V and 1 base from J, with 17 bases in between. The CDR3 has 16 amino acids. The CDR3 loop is CASSRRGGTVNYGYTF. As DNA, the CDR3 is TGTGCCAGCAGTCGACGGGGGGGGACGGTTAACTATGGCTACACCTTC.

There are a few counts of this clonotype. CDR3 loop: CASSGGQRNTEAFF. CDR3 coding DNA: TGCGCCAGCAGCGGCGGACAGAGGAACACTGAAGCTTTCTTT. The chain is built from TRBV5-1 and TRBJ1-1, with D tentatively TRBD1 (6 bases). The CDR3 has 14 amino acids. In germline, CDR1 is SGHRS, CDR2 YFSETQ. Trimming pared 4 bases from V and 1 base from J, leaving 11 bases between.

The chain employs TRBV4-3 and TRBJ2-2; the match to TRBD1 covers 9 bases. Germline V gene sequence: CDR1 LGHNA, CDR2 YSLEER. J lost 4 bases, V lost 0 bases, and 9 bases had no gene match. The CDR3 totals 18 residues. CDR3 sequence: CASSQDLATGGGTGELFF. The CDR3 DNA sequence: TGCGCCAGCAGCCAAGATCTTGCGACAGGGGGTGGCACCGGGGAGCTGTTTTTT.

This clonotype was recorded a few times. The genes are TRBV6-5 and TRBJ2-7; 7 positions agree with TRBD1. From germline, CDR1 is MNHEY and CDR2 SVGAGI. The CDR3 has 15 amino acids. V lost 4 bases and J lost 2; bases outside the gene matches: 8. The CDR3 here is CASSWSGTDTYEQYF. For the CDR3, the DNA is TGTGCCAGCAGTTGGTCAGGGACAGATACCTACGAGCAGTACTTC.

The CDR3 protein is CASSFGASGSIGQYF. The CDR3 coding sequence is TGTGCCAGCAGTTTCGGGGCTAGCGGGAGTATCGGGCAGTACTTC. The chain couples TRBV28 to TRBJ2-5; TRBD2 matches at 10 bases. The CDR3 length is 15 residues. The germline CDR1 and CDR2 sequences are MDHEN and SYDVKM. The junction had 12 bases not matched to a gene; V was cut back by 3 bases and J by 11 bases.

CDR3 residues: CASSMEGSSYEQYF. The CDR3 DNA reads as TGTGCCAGTAGTATGGAGGGAAGCTCCTACGAGCAGTACTTC. The rearrangement links TRBV19 to TRBJ2-1; tentative D call: TRBD2 (6 bases). The better agreement between TRBJ2-7 and the DNA end casts doubt on the J call. Germline CDR1 LNHDA, CDR2 SQIVND (reference sequence). This CDR3 has 14 amino acids.

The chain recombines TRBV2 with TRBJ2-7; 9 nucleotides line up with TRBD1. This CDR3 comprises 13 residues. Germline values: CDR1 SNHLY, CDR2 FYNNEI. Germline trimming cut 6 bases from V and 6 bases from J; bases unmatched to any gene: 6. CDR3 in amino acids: CASRGTGSGEQYF. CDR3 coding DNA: TGTGCCAGCAGGGGGACAGGGTCCGGCGAGCAGTACTTC.

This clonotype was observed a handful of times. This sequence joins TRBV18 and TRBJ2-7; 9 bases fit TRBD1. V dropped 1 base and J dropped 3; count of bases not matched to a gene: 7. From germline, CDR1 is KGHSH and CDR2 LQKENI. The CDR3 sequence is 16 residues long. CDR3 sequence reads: CASSPQTGGEDYEQYF. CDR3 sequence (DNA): TGTGCCAGCTCACCACAAACAGGGGGCGAGGACTACGAGCAGTACTTC.

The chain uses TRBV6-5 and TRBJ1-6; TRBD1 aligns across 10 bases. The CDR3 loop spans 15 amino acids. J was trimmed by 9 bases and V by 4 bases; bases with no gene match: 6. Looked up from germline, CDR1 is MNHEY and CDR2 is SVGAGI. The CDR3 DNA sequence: TGTGCCAGCAGTTCCGTGACAGGGGGCAGTTCACCCCTCCACTTT. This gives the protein CASSSVTGGSSPLHF.

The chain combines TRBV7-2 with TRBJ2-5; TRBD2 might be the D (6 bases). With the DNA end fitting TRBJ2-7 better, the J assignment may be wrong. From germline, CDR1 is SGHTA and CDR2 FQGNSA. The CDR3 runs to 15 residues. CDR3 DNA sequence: TGTGCCAGCAGTAAAGCTAGCGTTAGCTCCTACGAGCAGTACTTC. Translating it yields CASSKASVSSYEQYF.

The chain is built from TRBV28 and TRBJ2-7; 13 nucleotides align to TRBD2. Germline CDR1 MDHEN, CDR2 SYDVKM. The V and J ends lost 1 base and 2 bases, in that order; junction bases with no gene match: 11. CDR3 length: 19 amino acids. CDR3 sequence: CASSLSPWTSGSSPYEQYF. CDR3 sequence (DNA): TGTGCCAGCAGTTTATCCCCCTGGACTAGCGGGAGCAGTCCCTACGAGCAGTACTTC.

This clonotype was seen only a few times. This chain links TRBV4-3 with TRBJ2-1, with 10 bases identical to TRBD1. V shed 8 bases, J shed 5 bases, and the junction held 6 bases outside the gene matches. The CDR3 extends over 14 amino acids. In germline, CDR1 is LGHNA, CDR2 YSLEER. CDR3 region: CASAPGTGDNEQFF. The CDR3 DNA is TGCGCCAGCGCTCCCGGGACAGGGGACAATGAGCAGTTCTTC.

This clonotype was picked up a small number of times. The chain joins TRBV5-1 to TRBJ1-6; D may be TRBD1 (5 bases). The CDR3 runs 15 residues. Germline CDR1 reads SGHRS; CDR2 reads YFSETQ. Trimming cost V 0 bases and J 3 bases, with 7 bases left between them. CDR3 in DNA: TGCGCCAGCAGCTTGGTCCAGGGCTATAATTCACCCCTCCACTTT. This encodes CASSLVQGYNSPLHF.

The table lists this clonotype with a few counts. This CDR3 is CASSSGNSGGTDTQYF. CDR3 DNA sequence: TGTGCCAGCAGCTCCGGGAATAGCGGGGGCACAGATACGCAGTATTTT. V and J are TRBV7-2 and TRBJ2-3; 8 nucleotides agree with TRBD2. The trim removed 4 bases at V and 1 base at J, leaving 7 bases unmatched. Germline loops: CDR1 SGHTA, CDR2 FQGNSA. The CDR3 loop spans 16 amino acids.

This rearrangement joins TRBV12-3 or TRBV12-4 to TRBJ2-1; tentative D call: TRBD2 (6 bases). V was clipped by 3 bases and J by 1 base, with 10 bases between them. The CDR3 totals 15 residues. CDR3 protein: CASSFGLASYNEQFF. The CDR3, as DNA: TGTGCCAGCAGTTTTGGGCTAGCGTCCTACAATGAGCAGTTCTTC.

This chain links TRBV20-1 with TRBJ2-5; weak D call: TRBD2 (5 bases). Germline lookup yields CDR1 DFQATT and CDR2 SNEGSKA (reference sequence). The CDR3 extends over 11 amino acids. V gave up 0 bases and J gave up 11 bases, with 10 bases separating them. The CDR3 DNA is TGCAGTGCTAGAGATATAGGACTGCAGTACTTC. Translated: CSARDIGLQYF.

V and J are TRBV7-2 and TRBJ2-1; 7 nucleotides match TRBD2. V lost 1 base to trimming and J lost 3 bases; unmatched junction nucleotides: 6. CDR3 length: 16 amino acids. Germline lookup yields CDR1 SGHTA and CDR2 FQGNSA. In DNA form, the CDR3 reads TGTGCCAGCAGCTTAGATGGGCGGGACTACTACAATGAGCAGTTCTTC. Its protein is CASSLDGRDYYNEQFF.

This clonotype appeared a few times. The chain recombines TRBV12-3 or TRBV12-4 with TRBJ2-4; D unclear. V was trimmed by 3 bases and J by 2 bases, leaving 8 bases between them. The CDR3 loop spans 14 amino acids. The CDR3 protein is CASSFEQTKNIQYF. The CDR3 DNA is TGTGCCAGCAGTTTTGAGCAGACCAAAAACATTCAGTACTTC.